Here is one TCR beta chain with its context. The assay was immunoSEQ multiplex PCR, and TCRdb's table has in-frame clones only and misses some. The sample consists of some 520,000 clones, around nine tenths of them appearing once. The record originates from a study of Ad26.COV2.S vaccination and SARS-CoV-2 variants. In the study overall: The COV1001 Ad26.COV2.S trial arm included the donor. The study gave Ad26.COV2.S intramuscularly, once or twice 56 days apart.

The treatment: around 19 received Ad26.COV2.S at low or high dose, single or two shots; about five received placebo; per-sample allocation not given. Collection of the samples took place on day 63 after the first injection of vaccine or placebo. The sequenced sample was peripheral blood, obtained in a trial of Ad26.COV2.S vaccine versus placebo. The receptor comes from a person aged 18-60 years who received the Ad26.COV2.S COVID-19 vaccine or a placebo.

CDR3 in DNA: TGTGCCAGCAGTGAGTGGAGGGGATATGGCTACACCTTC. Protein product: CASSEWRGYGYTF. V usage is TRBV2 and J usage is TRBJ1-2, with D possibly matching TRBD1 (5 bases). Germline CDR1 is SNHLY and CDR2 is FYNNEI. V lost 3 bases, J lost 5 bases, and 10 bases lay in between. The CDR3 is 13 amino acids.